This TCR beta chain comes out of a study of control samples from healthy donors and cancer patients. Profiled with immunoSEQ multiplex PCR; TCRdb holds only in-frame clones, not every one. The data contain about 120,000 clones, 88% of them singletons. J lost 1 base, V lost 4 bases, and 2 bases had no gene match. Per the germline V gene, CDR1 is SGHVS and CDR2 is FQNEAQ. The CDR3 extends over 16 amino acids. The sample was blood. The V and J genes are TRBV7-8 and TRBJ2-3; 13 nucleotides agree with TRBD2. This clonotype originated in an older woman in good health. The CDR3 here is CASSSGLAGGTDTQYF. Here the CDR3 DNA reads TGTGCCAGCAGCTCCGGACTAGCGGGGGGCACAGATACGCAGTATTTT.